The clone carrying this TCR beta chain was picked up one time. This sample was included in a study of Ad26.COV2.S vaccination and SARS-CoV-2 variants. Turning to the study itself: COV1001, an Ad26.COV2.S trial, supplied this vaccine-arm donor. Participants got Ad26.COV2.S intramuscularly, once or twice 56 days apart.

Stated treatment: 15 to 20 received Ad26.COV2.S at low or high dose, single or two shots; 5 received placebo; per-sample allocation not given. Sampling occurred on day 63 after the first vaccine or placebo injection. Only in-frame clones appear in the TCRdb table, and some are missing; sequencing was by immunoSEQ multiplex PCR. The table records some 450,000 clones, about 90% of them present only once. The receptor comes from a person aged 18-65 years who received the Ad26.COV2.S COVID-19 vaccine or a placebo. The input for sequencing was peripheral blood, taken in a trial of Ad26.COV2.S vaccine versus placebo.

In DNA, the CDR3 is TGTGCCAGCAGCCGAAGGACGGCGGGGGAGCAGTACTTC. Translating gives CASSRRTAGEQYF. This rearrangement joins TRBV28 to TRBJ2-7, with TRBD2 as a possible D gene (6 bases). Germline CDR1 is MDHEN and CDR2 is SYDVKM. V was pared by 6 bases and J by 7 bases, with 16 bases between. The CDR3 loop spans 13 amino acids.